Presented here are 19 T cell receptor beta chains from one specimen sequenced in a study of T-cell memory formation after mild COVID-19. TCRdb recomputed calls from the 5' RACE reads with MiXCR, one row per CDR3 protein. This sample has 470,000 or so distinct CDR3 sequences, with 15% to 20% found just once. Sequenced material: PBMCs or a T cell subset sorted from them (not recorded which). These receptors came from an adult woman who had mild COVID-19 (a few samples of this study predate the infection). Cell type and time point are not known.

This clonotype appeared a few times. The V gene is TRBV29-1, the J gene TRBJ1-1, with D possibly being TRBD1 (6 bases). CDR3 length: 15 residues. Per the germline V gene, CDR1 is SQVTM and CDR2 is ANQGSEA. The ends were cut back, 5 bases at V and 1 base at J, with 17 bases in the middle. CDR3 in DNA: TGCAGCGTTTCCAGTTGGGGGGCCGGGAACACTGAAGCTTTCTTT. Its protein product is CSVSSWGAGNTEAFF.

The J gene is TRBJ2-7, the V gene TRBV6-5; 7 bases agree with TRBD1. The CDR3 spans 14 residues. J lost 3 bases, V lost 6 bases, and 8 bases had no gene match. CDR1 and CDR2 from the germline V gene are MNHEY and SVGAGI. The CDR3 here is CASRRQGTNYEQYF. The CDR3 DNA reads as TGTGCCAGCAGGAGACAGGGAACGAACTACGAGCAGTACTTC.

V is TRBV19 and J is TRBJ1-2; no clear D. Trimming removed 1 base from V and 5 bases from J, with 8 bases in between. The germline V gene has CDR1 LNHDA and CDR2 SQIVND (reference sequence). The length of the CDR3 is 13 residues. The CDR3 spells CASSIGTEYGYTF. Written as DNA, the CDR3 is TGTGCCAGTAGTATAGGAACGGAGTATGGCTACACCTTC.

This clonotype was counted between two and nine times. The V and J genes are TRBV20-1 and TRBJ2-1; TRBD2 agrees at 9 bases. Trimming removed 4 bases from V and 0 bases from J; junction bases left unmatched: 4. Per the germline V gene, CDR1 is DFQATT and CDR2 is SNEGSKA (reference sequence). CDR3 length equals 15 residues. This chain's CDR3 is CSATSGGSSYNEQFF. Written as DNA, the CDR3 is TGCAGTGCTACCAGCGGGGGGTCCTCCTACAATGAGCAGTTCTTC.

V gene TRBV5-1 combines with J gene TRBJ1-2; a possible D gene is TRBD1 (6 bases). V was clipped by 5 bases and J by 5 bases, with 22 bases between them. CDR3 length: 16 amino acids. Germline values: CDR1 SGHRS, CDR2 YFSETQ. The DNA for the CDR3 is TGCGCCAGCAGAGGTCCAGGAGGCCGAGGGGGATATGGCTACACCTTC. It specifies CASRGPGGRGGYGYTF. Complete variable domain (other parts from reference TRBV5-1 and TRBJ1-2): KAGVTQTPRYLIKTRGQQVTLSCSPISGHRSVSWYQQTPGQGLQFLFEYFSETQRNKGNFPGRFSGRQFSNSRSEMNVSTLELGDSALYLCASRGPGGRGGYGYTFGSGTRLTVV.

V usage is TRBV11-2 and J usage is TRBJ2-1, with 13 positions matching TRBD2. Looked up from germline, CDR1 is SGHAT and CDR2 is FQNNGV. The CDR3 is 17 residues long. V shed 4 bases and J 5 bases; nucleotides not matched to a gene: 8. The chain's CDR3 is CASSYGLAGDLNNEQFF. CDR3 nucleotide sequence: TGTGCCAGCAGCTACGGACTAGCGGGGGACTTAAACAATGAGCAGTTCTTC.

The J gene is TRBJ1-2, the V gene TRBV29-1, with 11 bases that match TRBD1. The CDR3 contains 14 residues. The junction had 9 bases not matched to a gene; V was cut back by 5 bases and J by 7 bases. Germline V lookup: CDR1 SQVTM, CDR2 ANQGSEA. The CDR3 reads CSVTKGQGDPGYTF. CDR3 bases: TGCAGCGTTACCAAGGGACAGGGGGACCCTGGCTACACCTTC.

This clonotype was counted many times. The gene calls are TRBV20-1 and TRBJ2-7; possible D gene TRBD2, 7 bases. The length of the CDR3 is 16 residues. Germline V gene data show CDR1 as DFQATT and CDR2 as SNEGSKA (reference sequence). Trimming left V 2 bases short and J 0 bases short, with 17 bases between. For the CDR3, the DNA is TGCAGTGCTAGATATCCGGGGGGCGGGAGCTCCTACGAGCAGTACTTC. Its translation: CSARYPGGGSSYEQYF.

The genes are TRBV7-9 and TRBJ1-5; D call uncertain. This CDR3 spans 12 amino acids. Germline V gene sequence: CDR1 SEHNR, CDR2 FQNEAQ (reference sequence). The V end was cut by 5 bases, the J end by 6 bases, with 8 bases between. The CDR3 DNA sequence: TGTGCCAGCAGCGGCGGAGCTCAGCCCCAGCATTTT. Translation: CASSGGAQPQHF. Full variable domain (remainder filled in from reference TRBV7-9 and TRBJ1-5): DTGVSQNPRHKITKRGQNVTFRCDPISEHNRLYWYRQTLGQGPEFLTYFQNEAQLEKSRLLSDRFSAERPKGSFSTLEIQRTEQGDSAMYLCASSGGAQPQHFGDGTRLSIL.

This clonotype showed up just a few times. The CDR3 loop is CASSFWRGARRHYGYTF. DNA of the CDR3: TGTGCCAGCAGCTTTTGGCGGGGGGCGCGGCGGCACTATGGCTACACCTTC. This chain uses TRBV5-6 with TRBJ1-2; weak D call: TRBD1 (6 bases). The CDR3 spans 17 residues. Per the germline V gene, CDR1 is SGHDT and CDR2 is YYEEEE. Trimming took off 2 bases at V and 3 bases at J, with 20 bases between the two ends.

The chain recombines TRBV11-3 with TRBJ2-1, with D unresolved. This CDR3 spans 16 amino acids. CDR1 is SGHNT and CDR2 is YENEEA in the germline V gene. V was cut by 1 base and J by 6 bases, with 16 bases left in between. The CDR3: CASSLGRRAEINEQFF. The DNA of the CDR3 is TGTGCCAGCAGCTTAGGTCGCCGGGCGGAGATCAATGAGCAGTTCTTC. The full variable domain, its missing parts supplied by reference TRBV11-3 and TRBJ2-1, is EAGVVQSPRYKIIEKKQPVAFWCNPISGHNTLYWYLQNLGQGPELLIRYENEEAVDDSQLPKDRFSAERLKGVDSTLKIQPAELGDSAVYLCASSLGRRAEINEQFFGPGTRLTVL.

Written as DNA, the CDR3 is TGTGCCAGCAGCCTACTAGCGGGGGTTTCCAATGAGCAGTTCTTC. It translates to CASSLLAGVSNEQFF. The chain combines TRBV3-1 with TRBJ2-1, with 11 bases lining up with TRBD2. Germline loops: CDR1 LGHDT, CDR2 YNNKEL (reference sequence). V was pared by 4 bases and J by 6 bases, with 5 bases of the junction left unmatched. The CDR3 spans 15 residues.

This clonotype was seen a few times. This rearrangement joins TRBV10-3 to TRBJ1-1, with 12 bases identical to TRBD1. Germline V gives CDR1 ENHRY, CDR2 SYGVKD. CDR3 length: 21 residues. V was pared by 1 base and J by 0 bases, with 15 bases of the junction left unmatched. This CDR3 reads CAISELRATGTGGKMNTEAFF. For the CDR3, the DNA is TGTGCCATCAGTGAGTTAAGGGCGACCGGGACAGGGGGCAAAATGAACACTGAAGCTTTCTTT.

This clonotype was counted at least ten times. The CDR3 DNA reads as TGTGCCAGCAGTTACTCTCGGTCGACTGAAGCTTTCTTT. Protein product: CASSYSRSTEAFF. This chain joins TRBV6-2 or TRBV6-3 and TRBJ1-1; D ambiguous. Looked up from germline, CDR1 is MNHEY and CDR2 is SVGEGT. The CDR3 is made up of 13 amino acids. The V end lost 0 bases, the J end lost 5 bases, and 7 bases lay between the germline ends.

This clonotype has more than one count but fewer than ten. The J gene is TRBJ2-1, the V gene TRBV20-1, with 8 bases aligning to TRBD2. V lost 6 bases, J lost 6 bases, and 19 bases stayed unmatched. The CDR3 contains 17 residues. The germline V gene encodes CDR1 DFQATT and CDR2 SNEGSKA (reference sequence). The CDR3 coding sequence is TGCAGTGCCGGGGGGGTGCGTAGGGAGCCCACCGCCAATGAGCAGTTCTTC. As protein: CSAGGVRREPTANEQFF.

The rearrangement links TRBV12-5 to TRBJ2-7, with 12 bases identical to TRBD2. The germline gives CDR1 LGHNT, CDR2 FRNRAP. The CDR3 totals 20 residues. The V and J ends lost 3 bases and 2 bases, in that order; junction bases with no gene match: 17. Written as DNA, the CDR3 is TGTGCTAGTGGTTTTCTCCTCCTAGCGGGAGGGAAGCCTCGGCCCTACGAGCAGTACTTC. This translates into CASGFLLLAGGKPRPYEQYF. Based on the CDR3 plus reference TRBV12-5 and TRBJ2-7, the full variable domain is DARVTQTPRHKVTEMGQEVTMRCQPILGHNTVFWYRQTMMQGLELLAYFRNRAPLDDSGMPKDRFSAEMPDATLATLKIQPSEPRDSAVYFCASGFLLLAGGKPRPYEQYFGPGTRLTVT.

This clonotype was recorded a few times. The chain recombines TRBV6-5 with TRBJ2-3, with 7 bases aligning to TRBD2. V lost 6 bases, J lost 4 bases, and 10 bases stayed unmatched. The V gene's germline CDR1 is MNHEY and CDR2 SVGAGI. CDR3 length: 15 residues. Here the CDR3 DNA reads TGTGCCAGCAGCTCCAGCGGGGTTAGGGCAGATACGCAGTATTTT. Translation: CASSSSGVRADTQYF.

The rearrangement joins TRBV18 to TRBJ2-1; TRBD2 aligns across 7 bases. The CDR3 loop spans 15 amino acids. The germline gives CDR1 KGHSH, CDR2 LQKENI. V dropped 2 bases and J dropped 9; count of bases not matched to a gene: 10. The CDR3 sequence is CASSPERGRMGEQFF. The DNA for the CDR3 is TGTGCCAGCTCACCAGAGCGGGGACGTATGGGTGAGCAGTTCTTC.

This clonotype has just a few counts. This chain joins TRBV5-4 and TRBJ2-5; tentative D call: TRBD1 (5 bases). V dropped 4 bases and J dropped 2 bases, with 12 bases sitting between them. The CDR3 length is 14 residues. Germline loops: CDR1 SGHNT, CDR2 YYREEE (reference sequence). CDR3 sequence (DNA): TGTGCCAGCAGCCACCAGGGCGAACAAGAGACCCAGTACTTC. Residues: CASSHQGEQETQYF.